The present T cell receptor beta chain was sequenced within a study of shared clonotypes between healthy human individuals. Regarding the study as a whole: Collection of samples was limited to blood; tissue repertoires likely differ. The represented genetic and exposure-history diversity was limited by the small number of donors.

As regards this clone: The antigen is undetermined.

CDR1 and CDR2 from the germline V gene are SGHVS and FQNEAQ. The V gene end was trimmed by 1 base and the J gene end by 3 bases; junction bases not matched to a gene: 1. The CDR3 length is 15 residues. Template for every sorted-subset replicate PCR totaled 200 to 250 ng DNA, roughly 30,000 T cell genomes. Libraries were prepared by immunoSEQ multiplex PCR; TCRdb keeps only in-frame clonotypes and omits some of them. Here the sample spans around 2.1 million clones, about 92% being singletons. Naive CD8 cells comprised CD45RO-negative, CCR7-positively selected cells, excluding terminally differentiated effector memory CD45RA+ cells.

The chain carries TRBV7-8 and TRBJ2-5, with TRBD1 identical over 11 bases. The sequenced material came from naive CD8+ T cells from PBMCs. This TCR derives from a man between 18 and 29 years old in good health. Some clones in this sample may be carry-over from other donors' samples. The CDR3 DNA is TGTGCCAGCAGCTTAGGGACAGGGGGCGAAGAGACCCAGTACTTC. Protein product: CASSLGTGGEETQYF.